This entry concerns a single T cell receptor (beta chain). Antigen specificity is unknown. This entry belongs to a study of T cell responses to AZD1222 COVID-19 vaccine. CDR1 SGHRS and CDR2 YFSETQ come from the germline V gene. The CDR3 runs to 16 residues. Trimming removed 0 bases from V and 6 bases from J; junction bases left unmatched: 9. Sequenced by immunoSEQ multiplex PCR; TCRdb stores in-frame clones only, minus some. The table has around 100,000 clones, more than 85% seen once; the top ten hold approximately 7%. Study-wide results and caveats: Increases in Spike-specific TCR breadth and depth were seen after two AZD1222 doses. Donors were largely white British and mainly female; clonal diversity was possibly underestimated. Sampled repertoires all dated from after the peak T cell response. Baseline testing showed seropositivity in only six AZD1222 recipients.

The sequence derives from an adult in good health. This sample comprised peripheral blood, obtained on day 0 of AZD1222 vaccination. The chain uses TRBV5-1 and TRBJ2-1; 7 bases are shared with TRBD2. The CDR3 is CASSLGRTSWANEQFF. Here the CDR3 DNA reads TGCGCCAGCAGCTTGGGCCGGACTAGTTGGGCCAATGAGCAGTTCTTC. Together with reference TRBV5-1 and TRBJ2-1, the CDR3 gives the full variable domain: KAGVTQTPRYLIKTRGQQVTLSCSPISGHRSVSWYQQTPGQGLQFLFEYFSETQRNKGNFPGRFSGRQFSNSRSEMNVSTLELGDSALYLCASSLGRTSWANEQFFGPGTRLTVL.